The 8 T cell receptor beta chains below were found in one sample sequenced in a study of radiotherapy plus CTLA-4 blockade in lung cancer. Using immunoSEQ multiplex PCR, the repertoire was profiled, and TCRdb retains in-frame clones only, with some absent. This table holds some 34,000 clones, roughly 72% found once. The input for sequencing was peripheral blood, taken from a patient treated with radiotherapy plus ipilimumab. The receptors come from a human donor with non-small cell lung cancer who had stable disease on radiotherapy plus ipilimumab.

This clone was seen just once. This sequence joins TRBV19 and TRBJ1-1, with D possibly matching TRBD1 (6 bases). CDR3 length: 13 amino acids. V lost 5 bases, J lost 2 bases, and 9 bases lay in between. CDR1 is LNHDA and CDR2 is SQIVND in the germline V gene (reference sequence). In DNA, the CDR3 is TGTGCCAGTAGTGAGGGGACAAACACTGAAGCTTTCTTT. Protein product: CASSEGTNTEAFF.

As for this clone: This same CDR3 is encoded by further DNA sequences in the sample. This rearrangement joins TRBV19 to TRBJ1-6; D call uncertain. CDR1 is LNHDA, CDR2 SQIVND, per germline (reference sequence). Trimming removed 10 bases at V and 0 bases at J, with 10 bases between. This CDR3 is built from 14 residues. For the CDR3, the DNA is TGTGCCACGAAAGAGAGCTCCTATAATTCACCCCTCCACTTT. Translating it yields CATKESSYNSPLHF.

This clone occurred a few times. The rearrangement joins TRBV7-2 to TRBJ1-2; D perhaps matches TRBD1 (5 bases). Germline V gene lookup returns CDR1 SGHTA and CDR2 FQGNSA. The CDR3 has 15 residues. Trimming left V 1 base short and J 8 bases short, with 17 bases between. This CDR3 reads CASSLGEAQGVGYTF. For the CDR3, the DNA is TGTGCCAGCAGCTTAGGGGAGGCTCAAGGGGTCGGCTACACCTTC.

The rearrangement uses TRBV9 and TRBJ2-4; D is perhaps TRBD2 (6 bases). The V gene's germline CDR1 is SGDLS and CDR2 YYNGEE. CDR3 size: 15 residues. Between the trimmed V and J ends, which lost 0 bases and 9 bases, there was a span of 16 bases. The CDR3 loop is CASSVGGPSEGIQYF. The CDR3, as DNA: TGTGCCAGCAGCGTAGGTGGTCCTAGCGAGGGCATTCAGTACTTC.

J is TRBJ1-5 and V is TRBV6-5; possibly TRBD1 for D (6 bases). CDR1 is MNHEY, CDR2 SVGAGI, per germline. This CDR3 contains 14 residues. The ends were cut back, 5 bases at V and 6 bases at J, with 14 bases in the middle. The DNA of the CDR3 is TGTGCCAGCAGTAAAAGTGGGGGGGCTCAGCCCCAGCATTTT. Amino acids: CASSKSGGAQPQHF.

The V and J genes are TRBV5-1 and TRBJ2-5, with 7 nucleotides matching TRBD2. Trimming at V came to 0 bases and at J to 1 base, leaving 6 bases not matched to a gene. Germline lookup yields CDR1 SGHRS and CDR2 YFSETQ. This CDR3 region has 16 residues. DNA for the CDR3: TGCGCCAGCAGCTTGGAGCGGGGAAACTGCCAAGAGACCCAGTACTTC. Encoded protein: CASSLERGNCQETQYF.

The chain couples TRBV5-4 to TRBJ1-1; the match to TRBD1 covers 9 bases. Germline CDR1 reads SGHNT; CDR2 reads YYREEE (reference sequence). The V segment lost 0 bases and the J segment 3 bases; nucleotides outside the gene matches: 9. CDR3 length equals 17 residues. For the CDR3, the DNA is TGTGCCAGCAGCTTGGCTCCCTCGACAGGGGGGTACACTGAAGCTTTCTTT. It is translated as CASSLAPSTGGYTEAFF.

This clone was found a few times. The V gene is TRBV30, the J gene TRBJ2-3; maybe TRBD1 (6 bases). The germline V gene has CDR1 GTSNPN and CDR2 SVGIG (reference sequence). This CDR3 is 12 amino acids long. Trimming removed 7 bases at V and 0 bases at J, with 8 bases between. The CDR3 region has the DNA TGTGCCTACGGACAGAGCACAGATACGCAGTATTTT. Amino acid sequence: CAYGQSTDTQYF.